What follows are 27 T cell receptor beta chains derived from one specimen sequenced in a study of lymphopenia after photon versus proton radiotherapy. Assay: immunoSEQ multiplex PCR; the TCRdb copy retains only in-frame clones and omits some. The sample includes tens of thousands of clones, about 87% seen only once; the top ten take roughly a tenth. The sequenced sample was peripheral blood, obtained from a patient treated with proton-based radiotherapy. Every receptor here comes from a man older than 75 with esophageal cancer.

J is TRBJ2-7 and V is TRBV27, with 7 bases lining up with TRBD1. The length of the CDR3 is 21 residues. Germline V gene sequence: CDR1 MNHEY, CDR2 SMNVEV (reference sequence). J gave up 1 base and V 2 bases, and 23 bases lay outside the gene matches. In nucleotides, the CDR3 is TGTGCCAGCAGTTTACGGATTTACGCCCAGGGGATGAGGGGGCCTTCCTACGAGCAGTACTTC. As protein: CASSLRIYAQGMRGPSYEQYF.

This rearrangement joins TRBV6-5 to TRBJ1-1; 11 nucleotides align to TRBD1. V dropped 3 bases and J dropped 5; count of bases not matched to a gene: 8. Germline V gene lookup returns CDR1 MNHEY and CDR2 SVGAGI. The CDR3 length is 16 residues. CDR3 sequence reads: CASSYRGQGVGTEAFF. The CDR3 DNA reads TGTGCCAGCAGTTATAGGGGACAGGGGGTAGGAACTGAAGCTTTCTTT.

The V and J genes are TRBV29-1 and TRBJ2-4, with 9 bases identical to TRBD2. Germline CDR1 SQVTM, CDR2 ANQGSEA. The trim removed 3 bases at V and 7 bases at J, leaving 10 bases unmatched. The CDR3 contains 15 residues. This chain's CDR3 is CSVEGVAGALNIQYF. CDR3 nucleotides: TGCAGCGTTGAGGGGGTAGCGGGAGCGTTGAACATTCAGTACTTC.

The chain couples TRBV6-5 to TRBJ1-2; the match to TRBD1 covers 8 bases. The V segment lost 5 bases and the J segment 2 bases; nucleotides outside the gene matches: 1. The germline CDR1 and CDR2 sequences are MNHEY and SVGAGI. The CDR3 runs to 13 residues. As DNA, the CDR3 is TGTGCCAGCAGTCGGGACAGGAACTATGGCTACACCTTC. Translation gives CASSRDRNYGYTF.

The chain uses TRBV27 and TRBJ1-6; D remains unclear. Germline V lookup: CDR1 MNHEY, CDR2 SMNVEV (reference sequence). V gave up 3 bases and J gave up 1 base, with 10 bases separating them. The CDR3 totals 16 residues. The CDR3 DNA reads TGTGCCAGCAGTTTCGGTGCGGGGTCCTATAATTCACCCCTCCACTTT. It is translated as CASSFGAGSYNSPLHF.

The chain carries TRBV5-1 and TRBJ2-5, with D possibly being TRBD1 (6 bases). Between the trimmed V and J ends, which lost 4 bases and 2 bases, there was a span of 15 bases. The CDR3 has 15 residues. Germline V CDR1 and CDR2: SGHRS, YFSETQ. CDR3 loop: CASSLTGQRQETQYF. CDR3 DNA sequence: TGCGCCAGCAGCCTGACCGGACAGAGACAAGAGACCCAGTACTTC. Based on the CDR3 plus reference TRBV5-1 and TRBJ2-5, the full variable domain is KAGVTQTPRYLIKTRGQQVTLSCSPISGHRSVSWYQQTPGQGLQFLFEYFSETQRNKGNFPGRFSGRQFSNSRSEMNVSTLELGDSALYLCASSLTGQRQETQYFGPGTRLLVL.

In DNA form, the CDR3 reads TGTGCCAGCGGGTTTGCGAACACCATATATTTT. This translates into CASGFANTIYF. V usage is TRBV6-5 and J usage is TRBJ1-3; unclear D gene. The germline CDR1 and CDR2 sequences are MNHEY and SVGAGI. Deletions cut 8 bases from V and 7 bases from J, with 9 bases between. The CDR3 contains 11 residues.

The CDR3 nucleotides are TGTGCCAGCAGTCCGACAGGGGTAGCTGGCTACACCTTC. It encodes CASSPTGVAGYTF. The chain uses TRBV6-4 and TRBJ1-2; 8 bases fit TRBD1. V was pared by 5 bases and J by 7 bases, with 6 bases of the junction left unmatched. The CDR3 length is 13 residues. Germline CDR1 is MRHNA and CDR2 is SNTAGT.

The chain joins TRBV6-4 to TRBJ2-2, with TRBD2 matching 12 bases. With V trimmed by 8 bases and J by 5 bases, 6 bases remained unmatched. The CDR3 consists of 15 residues. The germline V gene encodes CDR1 MRHNA and CDR2 SNTAGT. The CDR3 DNA is TGTGCCAGCTCAAGACTAGCGGGAGTTACCGGGGAGCTGTTTTTT. It specifies CASSRLAGVTGELFF.

The J gene is TRBJ1-5, the V gene TRBV7-9; D possibly corresponds to TRBD1 (6 bases). The germline CDR1 and CDR2 sequences are SEHNR and FQNEAQ (reference sequence). The CDR3 is made up of 16 amino acids. The ends were cut back, 5 bases at V and 4 bases at J, with 18 bases in the middle. CDR3 region: CASSHSPLDRNQPQHF. The CDR3 DNA reads as TGTGCCAGCAGCCACTCCCCCCTAGACAGGAATCAGCCCCAGCATTTT.

For this clone: A junction boundary mismatches the germline segment, possibly from a read error. The chain employs TRBV6-1 and TRBJ2-7; D unresolved. This CDR3 spans 13 amino acids. In germline, CDR1 is MNHNS, CDR2 SASEGT. CDR3 residues: CAISEYNGYEQYF. For the CDR3, the DNA is TGTGCCATCAGTGAGTATAACGGCTACGAGCAGTACTTC.

This rearrangement joins TRBV7-7 to TRBJ2-3, with 10 bases that match TRBD2. The J segment lost 2 bases and the V segment lost 1 base, leaving 3 bases of the junction unmatched. Per the germline V gene, CDR1 is SSHAT and CDR2 is FNYEAQ (reference sequence). CDR3 length: 16 amino acids. Here the CDR3 DNA reads TGTGCCAGCAGCTTAGGCCTAGCGGGAGTCACAGATACGCAGTATTTT. Its protein product is CASSLGLAGVTDTQYF.

V gene TRBV5-1 combines with J gene TRBJ1-2; TRBD1 aligns across 11 bases. V trimming: 4 bases; J trimming: 2 bases; junction bases outside the gene matches: 4. CDR1 and CDR2 from the germline V gene are SGHRS and YFSETQ. The CDR3 has 15 amino acids. CDR3 protein: CASSERTGGNYGYTF. The CDR3 DNA is TGCGCCAGCAGCGAGAGGACAGGGGGCAACTATGGCTACACCTTC.

This clone was recorded a few times. The V and J genes are TRBV5-1 and TRBJ2-7; 10 nucleotides align to TRBD2. J was trimmed by 4 bases and V by 5 bases; bases with no gene match: 6. The CDR3 covers 14 residues. Per germline, CDR1 SGHRS and CDR2 YFSETQ. The CDR3 loop reads CASRFTSGAYEQYF. In DNA, the CDR3 is TGCGCCAGCAGGTTCACTAGCGGGGCTTACGAGCAGTACTTC.

V is TRBV18 and J is TRBJ1-6, with TRBD1 matching 8 bases. The V gene's germline CDR1 is KGHSH and CDR2 LQKENI. This CDR3 has 16 residues. After removal of 3 bases from V and 3 bases from J, the junction contained 4 bases not matched to a gene. The chain's CDR3 is CASSPGQGGYNSPLHF. Written as DNA, the CDR3 is TGTGCCAGCTCACCTGGACAGGGCGGCTATAATTCACCCCTCCACTTT.

The chain links TRBV10-3 to TRBJ2-5; D possibly matches TRBD1 or TRBD2 (5 bases each). The J call may be in error: the DNA end matches TRBJ2-7 better. The CDR3 loop spans 11 amino acids. Germline-derived CDR1 and CDR2 are ENHRY and SYGVKD. CDR3 DNA: TGTGCCATCAGCCCAGGGACCGAGCAGTACTTC. Translating gives CAISPGTEQYF.

The chain combines TRBV25-1 with TRBJ2-5, with TRBD2 matching 11 bases. With 3 bases clipped from V and 5 bases from J, the junction kept 5 bases outside the gene matches. Per germline, CDR1 MGHDK and CDR2 SYGVNS. The CDR3 loop spans 15 amino acids. The CDR3 spells CASSEIAGGPETQYF. CDR3 DNA: TGTGCCAGCAGTGAGATAGCGGGGGGGCCTGAGACCCAGTACTTC.

The chain combines TRBV6-6 with TRBJ1-2, with a tentative D call TRBD1 (5 bases). The CDR3 extends over 15 amino acids. With 6 bases removed from V and 2 bases from J, the gap between germline ends came to 16 bases. Germline CDR1 reads MNHNY; CDR2 reads SVGAGI (reference sequence). The CDR3 loop reads CASSSTGAINYGYTF. For the CDR3, the DNA is TGTGCCAGCAGCAGCACCGGGGCAATCAACTATGGCTACACCTTC.

The V gene is TRBV5-6, the J gene TRBJ1-3; tentatively, D is TRBD1 (5 bases). The germline V gene encodes CDR1 SGHDT and CDR2 YYEEEE. The V gene lost 1 base and the J gene lost 0 bases, with 11 bases spanning the gap. This CDR3 comprises 16 residues. The chain's CDR3 is CASSLSGYGSGNTIYF. The CDR3 DNA is TGTGCCAGCAGCTTGTCAGGGTACGGCTCTGGAAACACCATATATTTT.

This rearrangement joins TRBV7-9 to TRBJ2-2; D is perhaps TRBD1 or TRBD2 (5 bases each). This CDR3 has 13 residues. Trimming left V 4 bases short and J 7 bases short, with 10 bases between. Germline V CDR1 and CDR2: SEHNR, FQNEAQ (reference sequence). CDR3 protein: CASSSRESGELFF. The CDR3 nucleotides read TGTGCCAGCAGCTCCAGGGAGAGCGGGGAGCTGTTTTTT.

J is TRBJ1-1 and V is TRBV12-5; possibly TRBD1 for D (5 bases). CDR3 size: 17 residues. Between the trimmed V and J ends, which lost 0 bases and 6 bases, there was a span of 20 bases. Germline values: CDR1 LGHNT, CDR2 FRNRAP. The CDR3 loop is CASGLVVVGGGSPEAFF. CDR3 DNA sequence: TGTGCTAGTGGTTTGGTAGTTGTGGGGGGAGGAAGCCCTGAAGCTTTCTTT.

This clone showed up just once. The chain is built from TRBV5-1 and TRBJ1-2; D is undetermined. Per the germline V gene, CDR1 is SGHRS and CDR2 is YFSETQ. Trimming left V 7 bases short and J 4 bases short, with 11 bases between. CDR3 length: 12 residues. CDR3 DNA sequence: TGCGCCAGCTACCATGCGATCTATGGCTACACCTTC. Translated, it gives CASYHAIYGYTF.

V is TRBV19 and J is TRBJ2-5; D possibly corresponds to TRBD2 (6 bases). Germline CDR1 is LNHDA and CDR2 is SQIVND (reference sequence). The CDR3 is 13 amino acids. V was clipped by 8 bases and J by 1 base, with 11 bases between them. CDR3 in DNA: TGTGCCAGTGGGACTGCCGGCCAAGAGACCCAGTACTTC. This codes for CASGTAGQETQYF.

DNA of the CDR3: TGTGCCAGCAGTTACTCGGATAATGAGCAGTTCTTC. This gives the protein CASSYSDNEQFF. The V and J genes are TRBV6-6 and TRBJ2-1; D not resolved. This CDR3 contains 12 residues. Germline CDR1 MNHNY, CDR2 SVGAGI (reference sequence). V was clipped by 0 bases and J by 7 bases, with 4 bases between them.

This chain uses TRBV6-1 with TRBJ2-7; D is possibly TRBD1 (6 bases). Trimming cost V 4 bases and J 1 base, with 23 bases left between them. Germline-derived CDR1 and CDR2 are MNHNS and SASEGT. This CDR3 is 18 amino acids long. DNA of the CDR3: TGTGCCAGCAGTGCTTTACCTTCCGGGACAAGAGGTTCCTACGAGCAGTACTTC. Protein product: CASSALPSGTRGSYEQYF.

CDR3 bases: TGTGCCTGGAGTCCGGTACTCGCCGATCAGCCCCAGCATTTT. Protein sequence: CAWSPVLADQPQHF. The V call is TRBV30, the J call TRBJ1-5; D call uncertain. The V and J ends lost 2 bases and 5 bases respectively, with 13 bases between them. The CDR3 consists of 14 residues. Looked up from germline, CDR1 is GTSNPN and CDR2 is SVGIG (reference sequence).

As for this clone: At one end the junction does not follow the germline gene, possibly because of a read error. V is TRBV4-2 and J is TRBJ2-3; D is ambiguous. Looked up from germline, CDR1 is LGHNA and CDR2 is YNFKEQ. The CDR3 length is 14 residues. This CDR3 is CASSQLQRTDTQYF. CDR3 nucleotides: TGTGCCAGCAGCCAACTCCAACGCACGGATACGCAGTATTTT.